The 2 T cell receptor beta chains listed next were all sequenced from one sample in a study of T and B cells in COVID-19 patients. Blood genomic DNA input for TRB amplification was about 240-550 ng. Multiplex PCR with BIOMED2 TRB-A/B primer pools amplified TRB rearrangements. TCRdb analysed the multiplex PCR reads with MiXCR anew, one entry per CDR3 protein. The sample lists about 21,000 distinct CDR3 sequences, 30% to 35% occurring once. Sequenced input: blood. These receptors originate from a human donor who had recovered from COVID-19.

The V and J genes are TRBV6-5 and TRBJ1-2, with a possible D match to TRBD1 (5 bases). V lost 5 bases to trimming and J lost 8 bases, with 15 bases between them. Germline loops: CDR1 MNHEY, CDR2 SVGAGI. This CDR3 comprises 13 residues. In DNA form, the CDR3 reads TGTGCCAGCAGTGATTGGGGCAGGACAGGCTACACCTTC. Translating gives CASSDWGRTGYTF.

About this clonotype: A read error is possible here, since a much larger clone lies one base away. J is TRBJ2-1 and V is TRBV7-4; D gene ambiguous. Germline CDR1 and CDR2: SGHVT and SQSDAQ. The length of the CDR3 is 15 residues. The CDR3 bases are TGTGGCAGCAGCTTAATCGGCAGCAACTACAATGAGCAGTTCTTC. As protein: CGSSLIGSNYNEQFF. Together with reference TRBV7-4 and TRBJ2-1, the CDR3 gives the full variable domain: GAGVSQSPRYKVAKRGRDVALRCDSISGHVTLYWYRQTLGQGSEVLTYSQSDAQRDKSGRPSGRFSAERPERSVSTLKIQRTEQGDSAVYLCGSSLIGSNYNEQFFGPGTRLTVL.